These T cell receptor beta chains were read from a single sample in a study of T and B cells in COVID-19 patients. TCRdb itself ran the multiplex PCR reads through MiXCR, one entry per CDR3 protein. The sample has around 6,200 distinct CDR3 sequences; about 30% are singletons. Sample: blood. These receptors were collected from a human donor with active COVID-19. Both conserved end residues are part of each CDR3. Each record gives: clone size, J gene, V gene, D gene, CDR3 protein, CDR3 DNA. D genes are given only for firm matches. Expanded clones are given a class, and other clones once, few, many or no size at all.

- | TRBJ1-1 | TRBV27 | - | CASSLSMNTEAFF | TGTGCCAGCAGTTTAAGTATGAACACTGAAGCTTTCTTT
- | TRBJ2-5 | TRBV5-6 | TRBD2 | CASTLSGWGETQYF | TGTGCCAGCACCCTTAGCGGGTGGGGGGAGACCCAGTACTTC
- | TRBJ1-1 | TRBV5-5 | TRBD1 | CASSDRAGTEAFF | TGTGCCAGCAGTGACAGGGCAGGGACTGAAGCTTTCTTT
few | TRBJ2-2 | TRBV18 | TRBD1 | CASSTWTGGSGELFF | TGTGCCAGCTCAACCTGGACAGGGGGATCCGGGGAGCTGTTTTTT
few | TRBJ1-1 | TRBV5-5 | - | CASSSLTANTEAFF | TGTGCCAGCAGCTCTTTGACAGCGAACACTGAAGCTTTCTTT
- | TRBJ2-1 | TRBV5-5 | TRBD1 | CASSLSGQGHEQFF | TGTGCCAGCAGCTTGTCGGGACAGGGGCATGAGCAGTTCTTC
few | TRBJ1-5 | TRBV12-3/TRBV12-4 | - | CASSSRDPVGDQPQHF | TGTGCCAGCAGTTCTAGGGACCCCGTGGGCGATCAGCCCCAGCATTTT
- | TRBJ2-3 | TRBV5-5 | TRBD2 | CASRDGLALDTQYF | TGTGCCAGCAGAGACGGACTAGCGTTAGATACGCAGTATTTT
- | TRBJ2-3 | TRBV20-1 | - | CSAPWVAGTDTQYF | TGCAGTGCTCCCTGGGTAGCCGGCACAGATACGCAGTATTTT
- | TRBJ1-2 | TRBV14 | - | CASSQEGWWGYTF | TGTGCCAGCAGCCAAGAGGGATGGTGGGGCTACACCTTC
- | TRBJ2-1 | TRBV4-3 | - | CASSPQSRSEQFF | TGCGCCAGCAGCCCTCAATCTAGAAGTGAGCAGTTCTTC
- | TRBJ1-2 | TRBV29-1 | - | CSVEGRAFKGGYTF | TGCAGCGTTGAAGGTCGCGCCTTTAAGGGTGGCTACACCTTC
- | TRBJ2-1 | TRBV12-3/TRBV12-4 | TRBD2 | CASTSGGSYNEQFF | TGTGCCAGCACCTCGGGGGGCTCCTACAATGAGCAGTTCTTC
- | TRBJ1-3 | TRBV6-5 | - | CASSWNRERGPGNTIYF | TGTGCCAGCAGTTGGAACAGGGAAAGGGGTCCTGGAAACACCATATATTTT
medium-sized | TRBJ1-5 | TRBV19 | - | CASSIYTASNQPQHF | TGTGCCAGTAGTATATACACAGCTAGCAATCAGCCCCAGCATTTT
medium-sized | TRBJ2-1 | TRBV29-1 | TRBD2 | CSARTSGKVEQFF | TGCAGTGCCCGGACTAGCGGGAAGGTTGAGCAGTTCTTC
- | TRBJ1-2 | TRBV20-1 | - | CSAGGQQLRLGYTF | TGCAGCGCCGGCGGACAGCAACTTCGCCTGGGCTACACCTTC
many | TRBJ2-7 | TRBV15 | - | CATSRDMGALEEQYF | TGTGCCACCAGCAGAGATATGGGGGCCCTCGAGGAGCAGTACTTC
few | TRBJ2-1 | TRBV18 | TRBD1 | CASSPGQGRYGEQFF | TGTGCCAGCTCACCTGGACAGGGCCGGTATGGCGAGCAGTTCTTC
- | TRBJ1-2 | TRBV27 | TRBD1 | CASSWTGAYGYTF | TGTGCCAGCAGCTGGACAGGGGCCTATGGCTACACCTTC
- | TRBJ2-7 | TRBV10-3 | - | CAISVGAEQYF | TGTGCCATCAGTGTAGGGGCCGAGCAGTACTTC
- | TRBJ2-3 | TRBV5-5 | - | CASSDDGEEEDTQYF | TGTGCCAGCAGCGACGACGGGGAGGAGGAGGATACGCAGTATTTT
- | TRBJ2-2 | TRBV6-1 | - | CASSDTITGELFF | TGTGCCAGCAGTGATACGATTACCGGGGAGCTGTTTTTT
- | TRBJ1-6 | TRBV6-5 | - | CASSYRPATNNSPLHF | TGTGCCAGCAGTTACCGACCCGCTACTAATAATTCACCCCTCCACTTT
medium-sized | TRBJ2-7 | TRBV19 | - | CASSTRGSALYEQYF | TGTGCCAGTAGTACCAGGGGTTCAGCGCTCTACGAGCAGTACTTC
few | TRBJ2-7 | TRBV6-5 | - | CASNAYEQYF | TGTGCCAGCAATGCCTACGAGCAGTACTTC
medium-sized | TRBJ1-4 | TRBV29-1 | - | CSGGWTNEKLFF | TGCAGCGGAGGGTGGACTAATGAAAAACTGTTTTTT
- | TRBJ1-4 | TRBV30 | - | CAWSLPGVGNEKLFF | TGTGCCTGGAGTCTCCCAGGGGTTGGGAATGAAAAACTGTTTTTT
once | TRBJ2-6 | TRBV4-3 | - | CASSQGQPSGANVLTF | TGCGCCAGCAGCCAAGGTCAGCCATCTGGGGCCAACGTCCTGACTTTC
medium-sized | TRBJ2-7 | TRBV12-3/TRBV12-4 | - | CASSLGGGPYEQYF | TGTGCCAGCAGTCTTGGAGGGGGGCCCTACGAGCAGTACTTC
medium-sized | TRBJ2-3 | TRBV29-1 | TRBD1 | CSAGGLASTDTQYF | TGCAGCGCAGGGGGCCTAGCGAGCACAGATACGCAGTATTTT
- | TRBJ2-6 | TRBV19 | TRBD1 | CASSIALGQGFSGANVLTF | TGTGCCAGTAGTATAGCCCTGGGACAGGGCTTCTCTGGGGCCAACGTCCTGACTTTC
- | TRBJ1-1 | TRBV19 | TRBD1 | CASSTRQGMNTEAFF | TGTGCCAGTAGTACCCGACAGGGAATGAACACTGAAGCTTTCTTT
many | TRBJ2-3 | TRBV12-3/TRBV12-4 | - | CASSFRGADTQYF | TGTGCCAGCAGTTTCAGGGGAGCAGATACGCAGTATTTT
few | TRBJ2-7 | TRBV27 | - | CATKEGSSSSYEQYF | TGTGCCACCAAGGAGGGCTCAAGTAGCTCCTACGAGCAGTACTTC
- | TRBJ2-3 | TRBV4-3 | TRBD2 | CASSQPNLAGVADTQYF | TGTGCCAGCAGCCAACCCAACTTAGCGGGAGTTGCAGATACGCAGTATTTT
few | TRBJ2-1 | TRBV27 | - | CASSSISGPPEQFF | TGTGCCAGCAGTTCAATTTCAGGTCCTCCTGAGCAGTTCTTC
few | TRBJ2-7 | TRBV4-2 | - | CASGRQGLGYEQYF | TGTGCCAGCGGTCGGCAGGGGCTGGGCTACGAGCAGTACTTC
medium-sized | TRBJ2-1 | TRBV13 | TRBD2 | CASSLNREGYNEQFF | TGTGCCAGCAGCTTAAACCGGGAGGGCTACAATGAGCAGTTCTTC
- | TRBJ2-1 | TRBV27 | TRBD2 | CASSGRLAGGPYNEQFF | TGTGCCAGCAGTGGCCGACTAGCGGGAGGTCCCTACAATGAGCAGTTCTTC
medium-sized | TRBJ2-3 | TRBV19 | TRBD2 | CASSPTSEDTQYF | TGTGCCAGTAGTCCAACTAGCGAGGATACGCAGTATTTT
medium-sized | TRBJ2-2 | TRBV27 | TRBD1 | CASRVTGGVAGELFF | TGTGCCAGCAGGGTGACAGGGGGTGTGGCCGGGGAGCTGTTTTTT
- | TRBJ1-4 | TRBV4-2 | TRBD1 | CASSPIDRGESAKLFF | TGTGCCAGCAGCCCAATAGACAGGGGAGAGTCTGCAAAACTGTTTTTT
few | TRBJ2-2 | TRBV5-5 | - | CASSLVAAANTGELFF | TGTGCCAGCAGCTTGGTGGCAGCTGCGAACACCGGGGAGCTGTTTTTT
few | TRBJ2-7 | TRBV18 | TRBD1 | CASSRGQESSYEQYF | TGTGCCAGCTCTCGCGGACAGGAGAGCTCCTACGAGCAGTACTTC
- | TRBJ1-1 | TRBV12-5 | TRBD1 | CASGLVQGEGAFF | TGTGCTAGTGGTTTGGTACAGGGGGAGGGAGCTTTCTTT
- | TRBJ2-1 | TRBV27 | TRBD1 | CASSLDGTGVIYEQFF | TGTGCCAGCAGTTTAGATGGGACAGGGGTTATATATGAGCAGTTCTTC
- | TRBJ2-1 | TRBV12-3/TRBV12-4 | - | CASSLGLAESEQFF | TGTGCCAGCAGTTTGGGGCTAGCTGAAAGCGAGCAGTTCTTC
once | TRBJ1-1 | TRBV20-1 | - | CSASQDRTEAFF | TGCAGTGCTAGCCAGGACCGCACTGAAGCTTTCTTT
- | TRBJ2-3 | TRBV12-3/TRBV12-4 | TRBD1 | CASSLTGSDTQYF | TGTGCCAGCAGTTTGACAGGGTCGGATACGCAGTATTTT
few | TRBJ2-5 | TRBV15 | TRBD2 | CATSGAVASGSTETQYF | TGTGCCACCAGCGGAGCGGTGGCTAGCGGGAGTACGGAGACCCAGTACTTC
- | TRBJ1-3 | TRBV12-3/TRBV12-4 | - | CASSGVLGNTIYF | TGTGCCAGCAGCGGCGTTTTAGGAAACACCATATATTTT
- | TRBJ2-7 | TRBV6-1 | - | CASSENGNLEQYF | TGTGCCAGCAGTGAGAACGGAAATCTCGAGCAGTACTTC
- | TRBJ1-5 | TRBV19 | TRBD1 | CASSAIDRGDQPQHF | TGTGCCAGTAGCGCAATAGACAGGGGGGATCAGCCCCAGCATTTT
- | TRBJ1-1 | TRBV19 | - | CASSQETPAFF | TGTGCCAGTAGTCAGGAGACCCCGGCTTTCTTT